One sample yielded the 16 T cell receptor beta chains listed below, sequenced in a study of shared clonotypes between healthy human individuals. Method: immunoSEQ multiplex PCR; TCRdb's copy keeps in-frame clones and lacks some. The table shows 400,000 to 600,000 clones, with about 96% occurring only once. The specimen sequenced was naive CD4+ T cells sorted from blood. The subset is: CD45RA+ positively selected. Source of these receptors: a woman aged 25 to 45 in good health.

This clone has just one count. V is TRBV5-6 and J is TRBJ1-2, with no clear D. Trimming removed 4 bases at V and 4 bases at J, with 17 bases between. The CDR3 covers 15 residues. CDR1 SGHDT and CDR2 YYEEEE come from the germline V gene. Here the CDR3 DNA reads TGTGCCAGCAGCGCGACTACTGACGGATTCTATGGCTACACCTTC. Protein sequence: CASSATTDGFYGYTF.

V usage is TRBV5-4 and J usage is TRBJ1-1; a possible D gene is TRBD1 (5 bases). Trimming shortened V by 5 bases and J by 3 bases, and 11 bases separated the two germline ends. Germline V lookup: CDR1 SGHNT, CDR2 YYREEE (reference sequence). The CDR3 has 13 amino acids. The CDR3 DNA reads as TGTGCCAGCAGAAGAGGGGTGGACACTGAAGCTTTCTTT. This sequence encodes CASRRGVDTEAFF.

The V call is TRBV5-1, the J call TRBJ1-2, with 9 nucleotides matching TRBD1. Germline V CDR1 and CDR2: SGHRS, YFSETQ. J was trimmed by 4 bases and V by 2 bases; bases with no gene match: 6. This CDR3 comprises 15 residues. The CDR3 reads CASSLDGQGLYGYTF. CDR3 in DNA: TGCGCCAGCAGCTTAGACGGACAGGGGCTCTATGGCTACACCTTC.

The V and J genes are TRBV11-2 and TRBJ2-7, with D possibly being TRBD1 or TRBD2 (7 bases each). In germline, CDR1 is SGHAT, CDR2 FQNNGV. This CDR3 has 14 residues. V was clipped by 5 bases and J by 5 bases, with 16 bases between them. DNA of the CDR3: TGTGCCAGCAGCCTGCAGGGGGGGGTCCACGAGCAGTACTTC. Protein sequence: CASSLQGGVHEQYF.

CDR3 nucleotides: TGTGCCAGCAGTTTTCAACAGGGGGCGCGCTACAATGAGCAGTTCTTC. Protein product: CASSFQQGARYNEQFF. The J gene is TRBJ2-1, the V gene TRBV27, with 9 positions matching TRBD1. This CDR3 comprises 16 residues. Germline V lookup: CDR1 MNHEY, CDR2 SMNVEV (reference sequence). The trim removed 3 bases at V and 3 bases at J, leaving 6 bases unmatched.

The V call is TRBV4-1, the J call TRBJ2-5; a weak D match, TRBD2 (7 bases). V gave up 4 bases and J gave up 4 bases, with 22 bases separating them. CDR1 and CDR2 from the germline V gene are MGHRA and YSYEKL. CDR3 length: 17 residues. The CDR3 loop is CASSPRISTSRGETQYF. CDR3 bases: TGCGCCAGCAGCCCACGAATCTCGACTAGCAGGGGAGAGACCCAGTACTTC.

This sequence joins TRBV28 and TRBJ2-1, with 10 bases that match TRBD1. The CDR3 runs to 15 residues. Trimming removed 3 bases from V and 4 bases from J; junction bases left unmatched: 3. Per the germline V gene, CDR1 is MDHEN and CDR2 is SYDVKM. The CDR3 here is CASSLGQGLYNEQFF. The CDR3 region has the DNA TGTGCCAGCAGTTTGGGACAGGGGTTGTACAATGAGCAGTTCTTC.

This clone has only one observation. This chain joins TRBV10-3 and TRBJ1-2, with a weak D call TRBD1 (5 bases). CDR1 is ENHRY and CDR2 is SYGVKD in the germline V gene. The CDR3 totals 14 residues. Trimming removed 6 bases at V and 0 bases at J, with 11 bases between. The CDR3 DNA reads TGTGCCATCAGCAGAATGGGGGCTAACTATGGCTACACCTTC. This encodes CAISRMGANYGYTF.

The genes are TRBV15 and TRBJ2-1; weak D call: TRBD2 (5 bases). Germline V CDR1 and CDR2: LNHNV, YYDKDF (reference sequence). The length of the CDR3 is 14 residues. Deletions cut 5 bases from V and 5 bases from J, with 13 bases between. This CDR3 reads CATSGQGLNNEQFF. CDR3 coding DNA: TGTGCCACCAGCGGGCAAGGACTTAACAATGAGCAGTTCTTC.

This clone was seen more than once but under ten times. A read error may produce the germline difference seen at one junction end. The gene calls are TRBV4-2 and TRBJ1-2; D remains ambiguous. The germline V gene has CDR1 LGHNA and CDR2 YNFKEQ. CDR3 size: 14 residues. DNA for the CDR3: TGTGCCAGCAGCCAAGAATTCGCTAATTATGGCTACACCTTC. Translating gives CASSQEFANYGYTF.

The genes are TRBV2 and TRBJ1-2; D perhaps matches TRBD1 (5 bases). Germline CDR1 SNHLY, CDR2 FYNNEI. There are 14 residues in the CDR3. The germline V and J ends were trimmed by 4 bases and 8 bases, with 17 bases remaining between them. The CDR3: CASSGTTLLLGYTF. Written as DNA, the CDR3 is TGTGCCAGCAGTGGGACAACCCTCCTTTTGGGCTACACCTTC.

This chain uses TRBV6-5 with TRBJ1-1; D is possibly TRBD1 (5 bases). This CDR3 region has 15 residues. V was trimmed by 2 bases and J by 0 bases, leaving 10 bases between them. Germline V gives CDR1 MNHEY, CDR2 SVGAGI. The DNA for the CDR3 is TGTGCCAGCAGTTACCACGGGACGGTGAACACTGAAGCTTTCTTT. This gives the protein CASSYHGTVNTEAFF.

This clone was seen a handful of times. The chain recombines TRBV28 with TRBJ2-2, with 7 bases that match TRBD1. V trimming: 6 bases; J trimming: 4 bases; junction bases outside the gene matches: 2. CDR3 length: 13 amino acids. Germline loops: CDR1 MDHEN, CDR2 SYDVKM. The DNA of the CDR3 is TGTGCCAGCAGGACAGGGATCACCGGGGAGCTGTTTTTT. It codes for CASRTGITGELFF. Variable domain in full (rest from reference TRBV28 and TRBJ2-2): DVKVTQSSRYLVKRTGEKVFLECVQDMDHENMFWYRQDPGLGLRLIYFSYDVKMKEKGDIPEGYSVSREKKERFSLILESASTNQTSMYLCASRTGITGELFFGEGSRLTVL.

The rearrangement joins TRBV29-1 to TRBJ1-1; D is ambiguous. Trimming shortened V by 5 bases and J by 0 bases, and 7 bases separated the two germline ends. Germline V gives CDR1 SQVTM, CDR2 ANQGSEA. The CDR3 extends over 12 amino acids. CDR3 amino acids: CSVRRMNTEAFF. The CDR3 DNA follows: TGCAGCGTTCGGCGGATGAACACTGAAGCTTTCTTT.

CDR3 DNA sequence: TGCGCCAGCAGCGCGGGACAGGGGCGGGTCGCTGAAGCTTTCTTT. This encodes CASSAGQGRVAEAFF. The rearrangement links TRBV5-1 to TRBJ1-1; 10 bases line up with TRBD1. The CDR3 loop spans 15 amino acids. J lost 6 bases, V lost 4 bases, and 9 bases had no gene match. Germline V gene lookup returns CDR1 SGHRS and CDR2 YFSETQ.

The genes are TRBV27 and TRBJ1-3; tentative D call: TRBD1 (5 bases). V was clipped by 2 bases and J by 2 bases, with 13 bases between them. This CDR3 has 16 residues. The V gene's germline CDR1 is MNHEY and CDR2 SMNVEV (reference sequence). CDR3 in amino acids: CASSLRGPNTGNTIYF. The CDR3 DNA follows: TGTGCCAGCAGTTTAAGGGGCCCTAATACTGGAAACACCATATATTTT.